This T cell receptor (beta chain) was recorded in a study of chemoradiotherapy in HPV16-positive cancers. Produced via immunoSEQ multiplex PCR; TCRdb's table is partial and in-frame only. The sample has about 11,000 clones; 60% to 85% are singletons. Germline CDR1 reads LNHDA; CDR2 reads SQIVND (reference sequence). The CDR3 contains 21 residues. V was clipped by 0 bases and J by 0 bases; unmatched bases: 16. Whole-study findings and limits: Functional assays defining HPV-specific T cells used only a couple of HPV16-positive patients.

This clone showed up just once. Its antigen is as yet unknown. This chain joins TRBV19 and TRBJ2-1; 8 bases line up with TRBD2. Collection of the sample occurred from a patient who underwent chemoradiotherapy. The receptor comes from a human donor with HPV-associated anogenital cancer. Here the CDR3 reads CASSIDPWGGSGTNSYNEQFF. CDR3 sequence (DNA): TGTGCCAGTAGTATAGACCCCTGGGGTGGTAGCGGGACCAACTCCTACAATGAGCAGTTCTTC.